The rows below give T cell receptor beta chains drawn from one sample of a study of T cells in localized non-small cell lung cancer. The assay was immunoSEQ multiplex PCR, and TCRdb's table has in-frame clones only and misses some. The table has about 70,000 clones, 80% to 90% seen once. This specimen consisted of peripheral blood, obtained before any cancer treatment. The receptors come from a male donor older than 55 with stage III squamous cell lung carcinoma. CDR3s include the opening cysteine and the closing phenylalanine or tryptophan. The order of the fields is V gene, J gene, D gene, clone size, CDR3 protein, CDR3 DNA. D genes are given only for firm matches. Rows give clone size only sometimes, using once, few, many, or a class for an expanded clone.

>TRBV28|TRBJ1-5|.|.
CASSDQVMRNQPQHF
TGTGCCAGCAGTGATCAGGTGATGCGCAATCAGCCCCAGCATTTT
>TRBV9|TRBJ1-3|.|.
CASSVEQISSGNTIYF
TGTGCCAGCAGCGTTGAACAGATCAGCTCTGGAAACACCATATATTTT
>TRBV10-3|TRBJ2-1|.|once
CAISAGTSERLEFF
TGTGCCATCAGTGCCGGGACGTCGGAAAGATTGGAGTTCTTC
>TRBV19|TRBJ2-1|.|.
CASRDRGNEQFF
TGTGCCAGTAGGGACCGCGGGAATGAGCAGTTCTTC
>TRBV5-1|TRBJ2-7|TRBD2|.
CASRPPGLAGGLYEQYF
TGCGCCAGCAGACCCCCGGGACTAGCGGGGGGCCTCTACGAGCAGTACTTC
>TRBV19|TRBJ2-2|.|.
CASRIGGHTGELFF
TGTGCCAGTAGGATTGGGGGCCACACCGGGGAGCTGTTTTTT
>TRBV19|TRBJ2-1|TRBD2|.
CASSISPAGAPLSSYNEQFF
TGTGCCAGTAGTATATCCCCAGCGGGGGCCCCCCTAAGCTCCTACAATGAGCAGTTCTTC
>TRBV6-5|TRBJ1-2|.|.
CASSRKDSWGYTF
TGTGCCAGCAGCAGAAAGGACAGCTGGGGCTACACCTTC
>TRBV19|TRBJ2-7|.|.
CASSIPMDEQYF
TGTGCCAGTAGTATCCCTATGGACGAGCAGTACTTC
>TRBV7-6|TRBJ2-1|.|once
CASSPRTDTRSLSNEQFF
TGTGCCAGCAGCCCCCGGACAGATACTAGGAGCTTGAGCAATGAGCAGTTCTTC
>TRBV10-1|TRBJ2-7|TRBD1|few
CASSESTPDRAAANRSYEQYF
TGCGCCAGCAGTGAGTCGACTCCGGACAGGGCAGCGGCAAACAGGTCCTACGAGCAGTACTTC
>TRBV4-3|TRBJ2-1|TRBD2|.
CASSQATSGGANEQFF
TGCGCCAGCAGCCAAGCGACTAGCGGGGGGGCAAATGAGCAGTTCTTC
>TRBV30|TRBJ2-7|.|once
CAWSPTGIEQYF
TGTGCCTGGAGCCCAACAGGGATTGAGCAGTACTTC
>TRBV7-3|TRBJ2-5|TRBD2|.
CASSSTAGGQETQYF
TGTGCCAGCAGCTCCACGGCGGGGGGCCAAGAGACCCAGTACTTC
>TRBV9|TRBJ1-5|.|.
CASSVSGASNQPQHF
TGTGCCAGCAGCGTTTCGGGGGCCAGCAATCAGCCCCAGCATTTT
>TRBV7-2|TRBJ2-1|TRBD2|.
CASRLAGGNEQFF
TGTGCCAGCCGGCTAGCGGGGGGAAATGAGCAGTTCTTC
>TRBV19|TRBJ1-2|.|.
CASSTSRDGHYGYTF
TGTGCCAGTAGTACCTCCCGGGACGGGCACTATGGCTACACCTTC
>TRBV5-1|TRBJ2-2|.|.
CASREHTGELFF
TGCGCCAGCAGAGAGCACACCGGGGAGCTGTTTTTT
>TRBV29-1|TRBJ2-3|TRBD2|.
CSVRPLLAGGAASTDTQYF
TGCAGCGTTCGCCCCTTACTAGCGGGGGGAGCCGCTAGCACAGATACGCAGTATTTT
>TRBV9|TRBJ2-5|TRBD2|.
CASSAGTSGGPQYF
TGTGCCAGCAGCGCCGGGACTAGCGGGGGTCCCCAGTACTTC